The rows below give T cell receptor beta chains drawn from one sample of a study of blood T cell repertoires in COVID-19. Assay used: immunoSEQ multiplex PCR; TCRdb lists only in-frame clones, some missing. The sample lists 37,000 or so clones, 90% occurring once. The specimen was peripheral blood. Receptor source: a man between 65 and 85 years old with acute or convalescent COVID-19. CDR3s leave out the opening cysteine and the closing phenylalanine or tryptophan.

v_gene,j_gene,CDR3aa
TRBV10-3,TRBJ2-5,AISETGVEETQY
TRBV6-5,TRBJ1-2,ASSSQGAPNGYT
TRBV6-5,TRBJ2-2,ASSYEQGMGGELF
TRBV19,TRBJ2-2,ASRTRQGAGNTGELF
TRBV25-1,TRBJ2-2,ASSESRTLTGELF
TRBV13,TRBJ2-7,ASSLKQGGGYEQY
TRBV7-3,TRBJ2-2,ASSLGTMNTGELF
TRBV7-2,TRBJ2-3,ASSLSGVPITDTQY
TRBV10-3,TRBJ2-1,AISELAGNDNEQF
TRBV14,TRBJ1-1,ASSPSGFSAF
TRBV9,TRBJ1-4,ASSVEGSNEKLF
TRBV28,TRBJ2-1,ASSSSLATSYNEQF
TRBV12-3/TRBV12-4,TRBJ2-3,ASGTTYTDTQY
TRBV28,TRBJ2-7,ASSSSSGSAPYEQY
TRBV7-9,TRBJ2-3,ASSLAGGGEGTDTQY
TRBV10-3,TRBJ1-5,AISESVPPSQPQH
TRBV6-2/TRBV6-3,TRBJ2-2,ASSYRTTNTGELF
TRBV7-9,TRBJ1-3,ASSPYDREGNTIY
TRBV5-4,TRBJ1-4,ASSPQGMGEKLF
TRBV28,TRBJ2-6,ASRTGQGAYNVLT
TRBV7-3,TRBJ2-1,ASSLGDWRVNEQF
TRBV27,TRBJ1-1,ASSSRTGVMNTEAF
TRBV18,TRBJ2-1,ASSPKGLAANNEQF
TRBV19,TRBJ2-5,ASSISLQETQY
TRBV5-4,TRBJ2-3,ASSLGLGSTDTQY
TRBV28,TRBJ1-5,ASSRQQGQDQPQH
TRBV27,TRBJ1-1,ASSTLPFLTGGFGTF
TRBV5-1,TRBJ2-5,ASSFGTQETQY
TRBV7-9,TRBJ2-2,ASSLRTPNTGELF
TRBV5-1,TRBJ2-1,ASSLMGGGNNEQF
TRBV24-1,TRBJ2-2,ATSDWSSGRAAGELF
TRBV25-1,TRBJ2-7,ASASQAGSYEQY
TRBV6-5,TRBJ1-1,ASTNRGSEAH
TRBV19,TRBJ1-2,AARGIYGYT
TRBV9,TRBJ2-7,ASSVGSGGEQY
TRBV7-3,TRBJ2-3,ASSPPGADTQY
TRBV5-1,TRBJ2-1,ASSLLLTEQF
TRBV6-5,TRBJ2-7,ASSYSGQFSYEQY
TRBV5-1,TRBJ1-1,ASSLYPQGTSEAF
TRBV28,TRBJ1-5,ASRENRDSNQPQH
TRBV6-6,TRBJ2-1,ASSRGTYNEQF
TRBV28,TRBJ2-2,ASGFGQGSGELF